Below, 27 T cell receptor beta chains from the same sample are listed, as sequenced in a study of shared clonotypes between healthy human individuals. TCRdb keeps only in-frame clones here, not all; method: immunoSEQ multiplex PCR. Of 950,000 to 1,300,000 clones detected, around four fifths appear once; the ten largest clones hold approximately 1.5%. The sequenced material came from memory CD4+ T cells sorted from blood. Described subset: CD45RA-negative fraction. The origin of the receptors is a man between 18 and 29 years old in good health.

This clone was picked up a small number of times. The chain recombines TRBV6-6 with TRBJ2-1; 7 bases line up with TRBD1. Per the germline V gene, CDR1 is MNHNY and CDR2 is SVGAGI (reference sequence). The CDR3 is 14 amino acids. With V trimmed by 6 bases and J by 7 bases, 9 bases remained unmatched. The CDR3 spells CASSGTVGVNEQFF. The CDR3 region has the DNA TGTGCCAGCAGCGGGACAGTTGGGGTAAATGAGCAGTTCTTC.

CDR3 loop: CASSRTQGSTNEKLFF. CDR3 nucleotide sequence: TGTGCCAGCTCGCGAACCCAGGGGTCCACTAATGAAAAACTGTTTTTT. The J gene is TRBJ1-4, the V gene TRBV18; weak D call: TRBD1 (6 bases). V lost 6 bases, J lost 2 bases, and 16 bases lay in between. The CDR3 spans 16 residues. The germline gives CDR1 KGHSH, CDR2 LQKENI. Full variable domain (rest looked up from reference TRBV18 and TRBJ1-4): NAGVMQNPRHLVRRRGQEARLRCSPMKGHSHVYWYRQLPEEGLKFMVYLQKENIIDESGMPKERFSAEFPKEGPSILRIQQVVRGDSAAYFCASSRTQGSTNEKLFFGSGTQLSVL.

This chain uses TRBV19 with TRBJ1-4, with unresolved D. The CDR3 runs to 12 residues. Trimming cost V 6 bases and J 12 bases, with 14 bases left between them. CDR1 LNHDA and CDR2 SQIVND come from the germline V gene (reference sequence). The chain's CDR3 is CASRARFGELFF. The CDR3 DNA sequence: TGTGCCAGTAGGGCCCGGTTCGGGGAACTGTTTTTT.

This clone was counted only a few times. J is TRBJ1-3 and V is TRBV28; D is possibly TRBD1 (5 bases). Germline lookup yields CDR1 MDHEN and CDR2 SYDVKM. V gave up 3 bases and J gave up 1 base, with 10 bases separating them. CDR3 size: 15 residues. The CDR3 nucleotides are TGTGCCAGCAGTTTCGGCAGGGCGTCTGGAAACACCATATATTTT. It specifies CASSFGRASGNTIYF.

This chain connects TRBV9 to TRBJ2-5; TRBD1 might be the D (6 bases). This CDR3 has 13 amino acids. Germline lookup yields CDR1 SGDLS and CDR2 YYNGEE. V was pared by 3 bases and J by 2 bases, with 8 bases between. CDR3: CASSGGQQETQYF. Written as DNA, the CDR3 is TGTGCCAGCAGCGGAGGACAGCAAGAGACCCAGTACTTC.

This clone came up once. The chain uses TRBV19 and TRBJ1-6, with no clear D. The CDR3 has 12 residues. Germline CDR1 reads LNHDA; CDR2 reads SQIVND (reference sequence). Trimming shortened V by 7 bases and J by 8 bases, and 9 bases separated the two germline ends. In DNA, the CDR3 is TGTGCCAGTAAGAAGATCGATTCACCCCTCCACTTT. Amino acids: CASKKIDSPLHF.

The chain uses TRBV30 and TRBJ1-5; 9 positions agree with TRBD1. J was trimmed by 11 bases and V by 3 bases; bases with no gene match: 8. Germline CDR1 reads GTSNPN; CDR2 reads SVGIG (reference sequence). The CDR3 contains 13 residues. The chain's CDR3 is CAWSRGQGRTQHF. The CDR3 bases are TGTGCCTGGAGCCGAGGACAGGGGAGGACCCAGCATTTT.

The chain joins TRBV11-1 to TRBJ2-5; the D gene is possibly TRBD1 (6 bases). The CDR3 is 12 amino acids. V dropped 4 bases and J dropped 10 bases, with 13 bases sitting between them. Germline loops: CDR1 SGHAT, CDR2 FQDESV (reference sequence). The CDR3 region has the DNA TGTGCCAGCAGCTCAAACAGGGACGACCAGTACTTC. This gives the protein CASSSNRDDQYF. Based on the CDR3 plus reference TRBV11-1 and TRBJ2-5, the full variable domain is EAEVAQSPRYKITEKSQAVAFWCDPISGHATLYWYRQILGQGPELLVQFQDESVVDDSQLPKDRFSAERLKGVDSTLKIQPAELGDSAMYLCASSSNRDDQYFGPGTRLLVL.

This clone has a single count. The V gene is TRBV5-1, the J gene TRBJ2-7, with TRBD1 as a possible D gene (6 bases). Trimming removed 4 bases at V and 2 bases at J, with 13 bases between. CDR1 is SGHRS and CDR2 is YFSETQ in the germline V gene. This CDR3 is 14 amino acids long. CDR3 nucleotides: TGCGCCAGCAGCATGACAGGTACCACCTACGAGCAGTACTTC. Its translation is CASSMTGTTYEQYF.

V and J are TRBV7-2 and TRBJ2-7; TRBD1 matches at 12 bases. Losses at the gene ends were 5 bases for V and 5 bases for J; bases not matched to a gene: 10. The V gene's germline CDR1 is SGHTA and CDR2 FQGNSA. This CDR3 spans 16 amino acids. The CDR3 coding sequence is TGTGCCAGCAGCCACCACCCGGGACAGGGGGCCAACGAGCAGTACTTC. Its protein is CASSHHPGQGANEQYF.

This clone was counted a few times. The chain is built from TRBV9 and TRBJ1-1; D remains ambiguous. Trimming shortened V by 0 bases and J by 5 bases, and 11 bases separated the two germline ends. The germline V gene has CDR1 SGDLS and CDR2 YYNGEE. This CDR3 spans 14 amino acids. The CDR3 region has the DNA TGTGCCAGCAGCGTAGGTCAAGGGATTACTGAAGCTTTCTTT. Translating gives CASSVGQGITEAFF.

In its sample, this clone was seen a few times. DNA for the CDR3: TGTGCCACCGCGCGGGTTTCCGGGGAGCTGTTTTTT. Protein: CATARVSGELFF. This chain joins TRBV7-8 and TRBJ2-2; weak D call: TRBD2 (5 bases). CDR1 and CDR2 (germline): SGHVS, FQNEAQ. Trimming left V 10 bases short and J 6 bases short, with 12 bases between. The CDR3 covers 12 residues.

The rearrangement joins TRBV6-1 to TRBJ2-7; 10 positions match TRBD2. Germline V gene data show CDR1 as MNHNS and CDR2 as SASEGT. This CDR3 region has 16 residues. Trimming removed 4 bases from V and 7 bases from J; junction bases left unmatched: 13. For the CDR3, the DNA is TGTGCCAGCAGTGTCCAACGTAGCGGGGGGACCTGGGAGCAGTACTTC. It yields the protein CASSVQRSGGTWEQYF.

CDR3 bases: TGTGCCAGCAGTTACCTTAGCGGGAGGGGATTCTACGAGCAGTACTTC. Its translation is CASSYLSGRGFYEQYF. The chain has TRBV6-5 and TRBJ2-7; 11 bases agree with TRBD2. CDR3 length: 16 residues. CDR1 and CDR2 from the germline V gene are MNHEY and SVGAGI. The junction had 6 bases not matched to a gene; V was cut back by 2 bases and J by 3 bases.

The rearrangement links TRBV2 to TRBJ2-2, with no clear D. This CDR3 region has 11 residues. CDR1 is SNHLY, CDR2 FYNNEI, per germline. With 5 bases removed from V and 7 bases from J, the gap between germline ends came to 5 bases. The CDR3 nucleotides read TGTGCCAGCAGTATGAACGGGGAGCTGTTTTTT. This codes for CASSMNGELFF.

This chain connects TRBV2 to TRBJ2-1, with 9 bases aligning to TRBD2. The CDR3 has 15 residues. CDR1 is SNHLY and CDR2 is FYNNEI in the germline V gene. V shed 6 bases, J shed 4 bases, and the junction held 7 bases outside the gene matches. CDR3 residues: CASRGAGGQYNEQFF. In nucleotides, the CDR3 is TGTGCCAGCAGGGGAGCGGGGGGCCAATACAATGAGCAGTTCTTC.

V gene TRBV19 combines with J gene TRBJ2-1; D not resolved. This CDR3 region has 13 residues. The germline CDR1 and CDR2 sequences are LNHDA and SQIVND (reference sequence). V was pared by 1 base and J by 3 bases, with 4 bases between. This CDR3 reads CASSIAGYNEQFF. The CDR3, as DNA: TGTGCCAGTAGTATAGCCGGCTACAATGAGCAGTTCTTC. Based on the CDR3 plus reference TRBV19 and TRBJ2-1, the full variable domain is DGGITQSPKYLFRKEGQNVTLSCEQNLNHDAMYWYRQDPGQGLRLIYYSQIVNDFQKGDIAEGYSVSREKKESFPLTVTSAQKNPTAFYLCASSIAGYNEQFFGPGTRLTVL.

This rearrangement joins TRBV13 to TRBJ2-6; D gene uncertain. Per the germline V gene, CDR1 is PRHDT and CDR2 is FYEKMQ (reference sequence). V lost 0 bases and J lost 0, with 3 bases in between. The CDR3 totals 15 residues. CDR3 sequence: CASSLGDSGANVLTF. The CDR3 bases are TGTGCCAGCAGCTTAGGGGACTCTGGGGCCAACGTCCTGACTTTC.

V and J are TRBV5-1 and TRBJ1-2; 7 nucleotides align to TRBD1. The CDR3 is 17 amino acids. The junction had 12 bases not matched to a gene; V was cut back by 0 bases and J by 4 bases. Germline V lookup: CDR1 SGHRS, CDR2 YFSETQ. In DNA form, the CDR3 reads TGCGCCAGCAGCTTGGCCCAGGTGGCAGGGGGGAGCTATGGCTACACCTTC. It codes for CASSLAQVAGGSYGYTF.

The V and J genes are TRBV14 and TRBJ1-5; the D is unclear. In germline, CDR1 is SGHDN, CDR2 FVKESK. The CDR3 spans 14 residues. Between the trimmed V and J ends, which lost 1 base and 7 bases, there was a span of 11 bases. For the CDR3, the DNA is TGTGCCAGCAGCCAAGGTGGGCTTGGGCAGCCCCAGCATTTT. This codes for CASSQGGLGQPQHF.

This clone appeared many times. CDR3 DNA: TGTGCCAGCAGTAAGACTAGCAAAGGCACCGGGGAGCTGTTTTTT. This encodes CASSKTSKGTGELFF. This chain joins TRBV6-1 and TRBJ2-2, with 7 bases identical to TRBD2. The ends lost 5 bases at V and 4 bases at J; junction bases unmatched: 7. Germline V gene data show CDR1 as MNHNS and CDR2 as SASEGT. This CDR3 has 15 amino acids.

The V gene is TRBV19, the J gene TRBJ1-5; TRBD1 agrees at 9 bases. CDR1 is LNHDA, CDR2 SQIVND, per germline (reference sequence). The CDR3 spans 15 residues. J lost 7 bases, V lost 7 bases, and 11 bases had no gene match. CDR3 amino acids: CASIPRGTGTQPQHF. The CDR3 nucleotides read TGTGCCAGTATTCCTCGGGGGACAGGGACCCAGCCCCAGCATTTT.

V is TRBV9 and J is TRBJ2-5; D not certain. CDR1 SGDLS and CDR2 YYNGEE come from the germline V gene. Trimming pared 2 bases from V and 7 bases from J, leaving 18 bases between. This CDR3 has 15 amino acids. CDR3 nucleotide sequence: TGTGCCAGCAGCGTGGACCCAAGCCTAGGCGCGACCCAGTACTTC. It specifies CASSVDPSLGATQYF.

CDR3 in amino acids: CASSLRLAMTTGELFF. CDR3 nucleotides: TGTGCCAGCAGCTTACGGCTAGCCATGACCACCGGGGAGCTGTTTTTT. The genes are TRBV7-9 and TRBJ2-2; a weak D match, TRBD2 (5 bases). V was cut by 2 bases and J by 4 bases, with 14 bases left in between. Germline CDR1 and CDR2: SEHNR and FQNEAQ (reference sequence). There are 16 residues in the CDR3.

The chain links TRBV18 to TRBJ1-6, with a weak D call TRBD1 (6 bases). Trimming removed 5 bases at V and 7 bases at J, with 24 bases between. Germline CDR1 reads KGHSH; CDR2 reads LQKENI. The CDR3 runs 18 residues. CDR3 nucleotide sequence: TGTGCCAGCTCATCCTCGACCCTTCAAAGGGGGGCCAATTCACCCCTCCACTTT. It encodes CASSSSTLQRGANSPLHF.

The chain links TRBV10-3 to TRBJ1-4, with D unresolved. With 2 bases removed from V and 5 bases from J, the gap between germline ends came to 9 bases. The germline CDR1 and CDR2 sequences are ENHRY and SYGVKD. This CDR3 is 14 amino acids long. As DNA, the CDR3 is TGTGCCATCAGTGAGGTCCTAATCAATGAAAAACTGTTTTTT. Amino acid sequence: CAISEVLINEKLFF.

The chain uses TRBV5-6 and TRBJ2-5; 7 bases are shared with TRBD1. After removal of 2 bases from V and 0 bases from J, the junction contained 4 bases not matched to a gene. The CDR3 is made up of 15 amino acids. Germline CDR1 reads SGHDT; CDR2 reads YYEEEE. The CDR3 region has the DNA TGTGCCAGCAGCTTTATTGACAGGGACCAAGAGACCCAGTACTTC. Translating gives CASSFIDRDQETQYF.